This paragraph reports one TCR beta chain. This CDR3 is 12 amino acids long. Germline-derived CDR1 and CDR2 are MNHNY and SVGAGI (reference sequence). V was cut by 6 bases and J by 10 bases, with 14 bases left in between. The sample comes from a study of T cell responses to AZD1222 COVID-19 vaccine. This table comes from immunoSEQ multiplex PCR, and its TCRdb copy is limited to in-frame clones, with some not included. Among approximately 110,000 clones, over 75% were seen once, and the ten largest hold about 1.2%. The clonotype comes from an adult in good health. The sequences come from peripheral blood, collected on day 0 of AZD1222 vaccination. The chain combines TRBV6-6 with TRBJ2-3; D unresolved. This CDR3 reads CASSSPKNPQYF. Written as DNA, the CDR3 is TGTGCCAGCAGCTCCCCAAAGAACCCGCAGTATTTT.